This T cell receptor (beta chain) was recorded in a study of PD-L1 blockade in urothelial cancer. Study-wide background: The median T cell count in blood samples was some 140,000.

Trimming removed 2 bases at V and 11 bases at J, with 18 bases between. The CDR3 extends over 14 amino acids. Germline-derived CDR1 and CDR2 are LNHNV and YYDKDF (reference sequence). Here immunoSEQ multiplex PCR was the method, and the copy in TCRdb shows in-frame clones only, minus some. The data contain just over 20,000 clones, almost 90% of them singletons. V usage is TRBV15 and J usage is TRBJ1-1; D might be TRBD1 (6 bases). This sequence originates from a man aged 50 to 60 with urothelial cancer. The specimen was PBMCs, collected around atezolizumab (anti-PD-L1) treatment. The CDR3 DNA follows: TGTGCCACCAGCAGACCCGGCACAGGGTCCCGGGCTTTCTTT. This encodes CATSRPGTGSRAFF.